Listed below are T cell receptor beta chains from one sample, sequenced in a study of shared clonotypes between healthy human individuals. Measured with immunoSEQ multiplex PCR; TCRdb has only the in-frame clones, and not every one. The data show about 470,000 clones, with 79% seen just once and roughly 13% held by the top ten. The sample consisted of PBMCs. Receptor source: a woman aged 40 to 50 in good health. Some clones in this sample may be carry-over from other donors' samples. Both conserved end residues are part of each CDR3. The D gene is left open where the match is weak. Expanded clones are given a class, and other clones once, few, many or no size at all.

cdr3_length: 14; j_call: TRBJ2-7; v_call: TRBV18; clone_size: NA; d_call: NA; cdr3_nt: TGTGCCAGCTCACCAGGCGGAATTACCTACGAGCAGTACTTC; cdr3_aa: CASSPGGITYEQYF
cdr3_length: 14; j_call: TRBJ2-7; v_call: TRBV15; clone_size: NA; d_call: NA; cdr3_nt: TGTGCCACCAGCAGAGCCCTGTGGTCGGGGGAGCAGTACTTC; cdr3_aa: CATSRALWSGEQYF
cdr3_length: 14; j_call: TRBJ1-1; v_call: TRBV30; clone_size: NA; d_call: NA; cdr3_nt: TGTGCCTGGAGTGTAACCGGCGGTATAACTGAAGCTTTCTTT; cdr3_aa: CAWSVTGGITEAFF
cdr3_length: 12; j_call: TRBJ1-1; v_call: TRBV30; clone_size: NA; d_call: NA; cdr3_nt: TGTGCCTTGGACAGACCGAACACTGAAGCTTTCTTT; cdr3_aa: CALDRPNTEAFF
cdr3_length: 16; j_call: TRBJ2-7; v_call: TRBV11-2; clone_size: NA; d_call: TRBD2; cdr3_nt: TGTGCCAGCAGCTTAGAGGGCGGGGGAAGCTCCTACGAGCAGTACTTC; cdr3_aa: CASSLEGGGSSYEQYF
cdr3_length: 16; j_call: TRBJ2-3; v_call: TRBV15; clone_size: NA; d_call: NA; cdr3_nt: TGTGCCACCAGCAGAGGTGGGGGAACATCCACAGATACGCAGTATTTT; cdr3_aa: CATSRGGGTSTDTQYF
cdr3_length: 15; j_call: TRBJ2-3; v_call: TRBV19; clone_size: NA; d_call: TRBD1; cdr3_nt: TGTGCCAGTAGTATAAAGGGGGCACACACAGATACGCAGTATTTT; cdr3_aa: CASSIKGAHTDTQYF
cdr3_length: 14; j_call: TRBJ1-1; v_call: TRBV7-9; clone_size: NA; d_call: NA; cdr3_nt: TGTGCCAGCAGCTCGCAGGGAAGGGGCACTGAAGCTTTCTTT; cdr3_aa: CASSSQGRGTEAFF
cdr3_length: 14; j_call: TRBJ1-4; v_call: TRBV28; clone_size: NA; d_call: NA; cdr3_nt: TGTGCCAGCAGTTCTCCGGGGACTAATGAAAAACTGTTTTTT; cdr3_aa: CASSSPGTNEKLFF
cdr3_length: 14; j_call: TRBJ1-4; v_call: TRBV7-6; clone_size: NA; d_call: NA; cdr3_nt: TGTGCCAGCAGCCAAACGGACTGGAAGGAAAAACTGTTTTTT; cdr3_aa: CASSQTDWKEKLFF
cdr3_length: 14; j_call: TRBJ2-7; v_call: TRBV6-6; clone_size: NA; d_call: TRBD1; cdr3_nt: TGTGCCGGATCCGGACAGGGCGACTCCTACGAGCAGTACTTC; cdr3_aa: CAGSGQGDSYEQYF
cdr3_length: 13; j_call: TRBJ1-2; v_call: TRBV5-4; clone_size: NA; d_call: TRBD1; cdr3_nt: TGTGCCAGCAGCTTGGCGACAGGGGCCCCAGCCGTCTTC; cdr3_aa: CASSLATGAPAVF
cdr3_length: 13; j_call: TRBJ2-5; v_call: TRBV29-1; clone_size: NA; d_call: TRBD2; cdr3_nt: TGCAGCGTGTATGGGACTAGGTGGGAGACCCAGTACTTC; cdr3_aa: CSVYGTRWETQYF
cdr3_length: 17; j_call: TRBJ2-1; v_call: TRBV5-1; clone_size: NA; d_call: TRBD2; cdr3_nt: TGCGCCAGCAGCTTGGCCCCTAGCGGGAGTTCCTACAATGAGCAGTTCTTC; cdr3_aa: CASSLAPSGSSYNEQFF
cdr3_length: 14; j_call: TRBJ2-7; v_call: TRBV9; clone_size: few; d_call: NA; cdr3_nt: TGTGCCAGCAGCAACAGGAATAAAGGTGACGAGCAGTACTTC; cdr3_aa: CASSNRNKGDEQYF
cdr3_length: 13; j_call: TRBJ2-7; v_call: TRBV28; clone_size: NA; d_call: NA; cdr3_nt: TGTGCCAGCAGTTTATTGGGGATTGACGAGCAGTACTTC; cdr3_aa: CASSLLGIDEQYF
cdr3_length: 16; j_call: TRBJ1-3; v_call: TRBV4-1; clone_size: NA; d_call: NA; cdr3_nt: TGCGCCAGCAGCCATCCAAAAGGGACTTCTGGAAACACCATATATTTT; cdr3_aa: CASSHPKGTSGNTIYF
cdr3_length: 14; j_call: TRBJ2-3; v_call: TRBV30; clone_size: NA; d_call: NA; cdr3_nt: TGTGCCTGGATAGGGGAATCTAGCACAGATACGCAGTATTTT; cdr3_aa: CAWIGESSTDTQYF
cdr3_length: 12; j_call: TRBJ1-1; v_call: TRBV27; clone_size: NA; d_call: NA; cdr3_nt: TGTGCCAGCAGCGGGCTGGGGGGCGAAGCTTTCTTT; cdr3_aa: CASSGLGGEAFF
cdr3_length: 12; j_call: TRBJ2-7; v_call: TRBV7-9; clone_size: NA; d_call: NA; cdr3_nt: TGTGCCAGCAGCCTCAGCTCCTACGAGCAGTACTTC; cdr3_aa: CASSLSSYEQYF
cdr3_length: 13; j_call: TRBJ2-3; v_call: TRBV19; clone_size: once; d_call: NA; cdr3_nt: TGTGCCAGTAGTCCGGGGCTTACAGATACGCAGTATTTT; cdr3_aa: CASSPGLTDTQYF
cdr3_length: 14; j_call: TRBJ2-3; v_call: TRBV6-4; clone_size: many; d_call: TRBD1; cdr3_nt: TGTGCCAGCTCGCGACAGGGAGACACAGATACGCAGTATTTT; cdr3_aa: CASSRQGDTDTQYF
cdr3_length: 13; j_call: TRBJ1-2; v_call: TRBV14; clone_size: NA; d_call: NA; cdr3_nt: TGTGCCAGCAGCCCGGAGGAGGGGGTAGGCTACACCTTC; cdr3_aa: CASSPEEGVGYTF
cdr3_length: 15; j_call: TRBJ1-1; v_call: TRBV19; clone_size: NA; d_call: NA; cdr3_nt: TGTGCCAGTAGTATAGGTGGGGGACTAACGTCTGAAGCTTTCTTT; cdr3_aa: CASSIGGGLTSEAFF
cdr3_length: 16; j_call: TRBJ1-4; v_call: TRBV28; clone_size: NA; d_call: NA; cdr3_nt: TGTGCCAGCAGTTTACCCTGGGGCAGGGGAAATGAAAAACTGTTTTTT; cdr3_aa: CASSLPWGRGNEKLFF
cdr3_length: 13; j_call: TRBJ2-5; v_call: TRBV7-9; clone_size: many; d_call: TRBD1; cdr3_nt: TGTGCCAGCAGCCCGCGGACAGGGTGGGCCCAGTACTTC; cdr3_aa: CASSPRTGWAQYF
cdr3_length: 16; j_call: TRBJ2-3; v_call: TRBV10-3; clone_size: once; d_call: TRBD2; cdr3_nt: TGTGCCATCAATAAGGGACTAGCGGGAGGGTTGGATACGCAGTATTTT; cdr3_aa: CAINKGLAGGLDTQYF
cdr3_length: 13; j_call: TRBJ2-1; v_call: TRBV4-2; clone_size: NA; d_call: NA; cdr3_nt: TGTGCCAGCAGCCAAGACGCAGGGAATGAGCAGTTCTTC; cdr3_aa: CASSQDAGNEQFF
cdr3_length: 15; j_call: TRBJ2-1; v_call: TRBV5-6; clone_size: NA; d_call: TRBD2; cdr3_nt: TGTGCCAGCAGCTTGGCTCCACGGGGGGGAAATGAGCAGTTCTTC; cdr3_aa: CASSLAPRGGNEQFF
cdr3_length: 15; j_call: TRBJ2-7; v_call: TRBV27; clone_size: NA; d_call: TRBD1; cdr3_nt: TGTGCCAGCAGTACCGTTATGAGGGACAGCTACGAGCAGTACTTC; cdr3_aa: CASSTVMRDSYEQYF
cdr3_length: 14; j_call: TRBJ2-5; v_call: TRBV9; clone_size: NA; d_call: TRBD2; cdr3_nt: TGTGCCAGCAGCGAGACTAGCGGGAGGGAGACCCAGTACTTC; cdr3_aa: CASSETSGRETQYF
cdr3_length: 15; j_call: TRBJ2-2; v_call: TRBV27; clone_size: once; d_call: TRBD2; cdr3_nt: TGTGCCAGCAGCAGCGGGAACCCGAGGACCGGGGAGCTGTTTTTT; cdr3_aa: CASSSGNPRTGELFF
cdr3_length: 18; j_call: TRBJ2-3; v_call: TRBV27; clone_size: NA; d_call: TRBD2; cdr3_nt: TGTGCCAGCAGTTTGAGGAGGACTAGCGGGAGTACGACAGATACGCAGTATTTT; cdr3_aa: CASSLRRTSGSTTDTQYF
cdr3_length: 14; j_call: TRBJ2-7; v_call: TRBV7-9; clone_size: NA; d_call: NA; cdr3_nt: TGTGCCAGCAGCTATGGGACGGAGACCTACGAGCAGTACTTC; cdr3_aa: CASSYGTETYEQYF
cdr3_length: 18; j_call: TRBJ2-2; v_call: TRBV10-3; clone_size: few; d_call: TRBD2; cdr3_nt: TGTGCCATCAGGACGGGGTCTAGCGGGAGCCCGAACACCGGGGAGCTGTTTTTT; cdr3_aa: CAIRTGSSGSPNTGELFF
cdr3_length: 13; j_call: TRBJ1-2; v_call: TRBV19; clone_size: NA; d_call: NA; cdr3_nt: TGTGCCAGTAGTATCGACCATTCCTATGGCTACACCTTC; cdr3_aa: CASSIDHSYGYTF
cdr3_length: 13; j_call: TRBJ2-5; v_call: TRBV2; clone_size: NA; d_call: NA; cdr3_nt: TGTGCCAGCAGTCAGCGGACCCAAGAGACCCAGTACTTC; cdr3_aa: CASSQRTQETQYF
cdr3_length: 15; j_call: TRBJ2-5; v_call: TRBV2; clone_size: NA; d_call: NA; cdr3_nt: TGTGCCAGCAGTGACCCGGACAGCAACCGGGAGACCCAGTACTTC; cdr3_aa: CASSDPDSNRETQYF
cdr3_length: 15; j_call: TRBJ2-7; v_call: TRBV14; clone_size: NA; d_call: NA; cdr3_nt: TGTGCCAGCAGCCAAGGGGGGGCAGGGCCCTACGAGCAGTACTTC; cdr3_aa: CASSQGGAGPYEQYF
cdr3_length: 16; j_call: TRBJ2-1; v_call: TRBV7-2; clone_size: NA; d_call: NA; cdr3_nt: TGTGCCAGCAAAAAGTACAGGGAAAACTCCTACAATGAGCAGTTCTTC; cdr3_aa: CASKKYRENSYNEQFF
cdr3_length: 16; j_call: TRBJ2-7; v_call: TRBV9; clone_size: NA; d_call: TRBD2; cdr3_nt: TGTGCCAGCAGCGTAGGTCGGCTAGCGGGGAACTACGAGCAGTACTTC; cdr3_aa: CASSVGRLAGNYEQYF
cdr3_length: 16; j_call: TRBJ2-5; v_call: TRBV15; clone_size: once; d_call: TRBD2; cdr3_nt: TGTGCCACCAGCAGGGACCGACTAGCGGGGCAAGAGACCCAGTACTTC; cdr3_aa: CATSRDRLAGQETQYF
cdr3_length: 15; j_call: TRBJ2-7; v_call: TRBV6-4; clone_size: once; d_call: TRBD2; cdr3_nt: TGTGCCAGCAGCTACTCCGGACTAGCGGGAGACGAGCAGTACTTC; cdr3_aa: CASSYSGLAGDEQYF
cdr3_length: 14; j_call: TRBJ2-5; v_call: TRBV27; clone_size: NA; d_call: TRBD1; cdr3_nt: TGTGCCAGCAGGGACAGGGGGATTCAAGAGACCCAGTACTTC; cdr3_aa: CASRDRGIQETQYF
cdr3_length: 13; j_call: TRBJ1-2; v_call: TRBV30; clone_size: NA; d_call: NA; cdr3_nt: TGTGCCTGGAGTGTATCAGGCGGCTATGGCTACACCTTC; cdr3_aa: CAWSVSGGYGYTF
cdr3_length: 15; j_call: TRBJ2-1; v_call: TRBV5-1; clone_size: NA; d_call: NA; cdr3_nt: TGCGCCAGCACCCCGGATGGGGTTTCCTACAATGAGCAGTTCTTC; cdr3_aa: CASTPDGVSYNEQFF
cdr3_length: 13; j_call: TRBJ2-7; v_call: TRBV9; clone_size: NA; d_call: NA; cdr3_nt: TGTGCCAGCAGCGTGGGGAGTAGCAACGAGCAGTACTTC; cdr3_aa: CASSVGSSNEQYF
cdr3_length: 16; j_call: TRBJ2-6; v_call: TRBV18; clone_size: NA; d_call: TRBD1; cdr3_nt: TGTGCCAGCTCACCCACGACAGGGACTGGGGCCAACGTCCTGACTTTC; cdr3_aa: CASSPTTGTGANVLTF
cdr3_length: 14; j_call: TRBJ2-7; v_call: TRBV28; clone_size: once; d_call: NA; cdr3_nt: TGTGCCAGCAGATACCAGGGAGTCTCCTACGAGCAGTACTTC; cdr3_aa: CASRYQGVSYEQYF
cdr3_length: 18; j_call: TRBJ1-5; v_call: TRBV5-5; clone_size: NA; d_call: NA; cdr3_nt: TGTGCCAGCAGCTTCCAACCAACATCCGCCGGGAGCAAGCAGCCCCAGCATTTT; cdr3_aa: CASSFQPTSAGSKQPQHF
cdr3_length: 14; j_call: TRBJ2-1; v_call: TRBV27; clone_size: once; d_call: NA; cdr3_nt: TGTGCCAGCAGTTTGGTCGATAGCTCGTTCGTGCAGTTCTTC; cdr3_aa: CASSLVDSSFVQFF
cdr3_length: 12; j_call: TRBJ2-1; v_call: TRBV7-9; clone_size: NA; d_call: NA; cdr3_nt: TGTGCCAGCAGCTTTAATGGGCTTGAGCAGTTCTTC; cdr3_aa: CASSFNGLEQFF
cdr3_length: 18; j_call: TRBJ1-1; v_call: TRBV5-1; clone_size: once; d_call: TRBD1; cdr3_nt: TGCGCCAGCAGCTCGACAGGGGGAACCCAACCCGCCAGCACTGAAGCTTTCTTT; cdr3_aa: CASSSTGGTQPASTEAFF
cdr3_length: 15; j_call: TRBJ2-7; v_call: TRBV7-2; clone_size: NA; d_call: TRBD1; cdr3_nt: TGTGCCAGCAGCACCGCCGGGACAGGGCCTTACGAGCAGTACTTC; cdr3_aa: CASSTAGTGPYEQYF
cdr3_length: 16; j_call: TRBJ2-2; v_call: TRBV7-2; clone_size: NA; d_call: TRBD2; cdr3_nt: TGTGCCAGCAGCCGGGCTAGCGGTCCTAACACCGGGGAGCTGTTTTTT; cdr3_aa: CASSRASGPNTGELFF
cdr3_length: 14; j_call: TRBJ2-5; v_call: TRBV9; clone_size: NA; d_call: NA; cdr3_nt: TGTGCCAGCAGCGTTTTTGGGGTTCAAGAGACCCAGTACTTC; cdr3_aa: CASSVFGVQETQYF
cdr3_length: 16; j_call: TRBJ2-7; v_call: TRBV28; clone_size: NA; d_call: NA; cdr3_nt: TGTGCCAGCAGGCTTGGACCGCCGCAGAGCTCCTACGAGCAGTACTTC; cdr3_aa: CASRLGPPQSSYEQYF
cdr3_length: 15; j_call: TRBJ2-5; v_call: TRBV6-1; clone_size: NA; d_call: TRBD1; cdr3_nt: TGTGCCAGCGCCACGTGGACAGGGTCGCAAGAGACCCAGTACTTC; cdr3_aa: CASATWTGSQETQYF